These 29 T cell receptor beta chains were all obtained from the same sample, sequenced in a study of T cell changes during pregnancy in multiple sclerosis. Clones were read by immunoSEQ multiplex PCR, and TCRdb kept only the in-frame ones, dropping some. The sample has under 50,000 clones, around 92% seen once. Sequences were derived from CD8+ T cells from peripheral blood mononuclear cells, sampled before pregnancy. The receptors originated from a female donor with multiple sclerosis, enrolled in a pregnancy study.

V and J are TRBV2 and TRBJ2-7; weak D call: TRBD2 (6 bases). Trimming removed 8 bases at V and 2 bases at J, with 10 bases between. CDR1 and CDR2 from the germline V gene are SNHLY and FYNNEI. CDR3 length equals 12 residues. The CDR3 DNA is TGTGCCAGCGTGGCGGGGACCTACGAGCAGTACTTC. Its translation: CASVAGTYEQYF.

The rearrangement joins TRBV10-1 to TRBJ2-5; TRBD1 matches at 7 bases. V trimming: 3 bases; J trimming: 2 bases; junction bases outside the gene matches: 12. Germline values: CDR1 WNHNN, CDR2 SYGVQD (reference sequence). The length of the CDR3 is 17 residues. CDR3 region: CASSERTRGLGQETQYF. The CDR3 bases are TGCGCCAGCAGTGAAAGGACGAGGGGGCTCGGGCAAGAGACCCAGTACTTC.

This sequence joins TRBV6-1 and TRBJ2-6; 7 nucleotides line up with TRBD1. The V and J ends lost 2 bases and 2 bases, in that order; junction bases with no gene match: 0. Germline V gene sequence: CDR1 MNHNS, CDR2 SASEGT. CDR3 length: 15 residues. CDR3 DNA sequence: TGTGCCAGCAGTGAAACAGGGGCTGGGGCCAACGTCCTGACTTTC. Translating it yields CASSETGAGANVLTF.

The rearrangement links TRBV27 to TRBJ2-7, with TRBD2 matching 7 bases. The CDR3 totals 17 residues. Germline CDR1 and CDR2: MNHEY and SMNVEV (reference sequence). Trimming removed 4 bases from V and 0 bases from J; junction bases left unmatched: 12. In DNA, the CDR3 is TGTGCCAGCAGTTCCCCCGGGGGGAGGCCGAGCTCCTACGAGCAGTACTTC. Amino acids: CASSSPGGRPSSYEQYF.

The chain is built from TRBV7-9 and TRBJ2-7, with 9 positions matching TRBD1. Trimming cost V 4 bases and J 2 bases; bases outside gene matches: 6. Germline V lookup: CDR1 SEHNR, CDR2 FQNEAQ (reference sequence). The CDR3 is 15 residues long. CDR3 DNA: TGTGCCAGCAGCTCCCCGGGGACAGGGACCTACGAGCAGTACTTC. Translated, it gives CASSSPGTGTYEQYF.

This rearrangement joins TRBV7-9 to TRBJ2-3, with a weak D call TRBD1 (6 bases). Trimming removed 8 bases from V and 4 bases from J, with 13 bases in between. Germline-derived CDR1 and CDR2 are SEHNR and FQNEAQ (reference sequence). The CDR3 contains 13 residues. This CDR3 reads CASLNRDADTQYF. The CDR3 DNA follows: TGTGCCAGCCTGAACAGGGATGCAGATACGCAGTATTTT.

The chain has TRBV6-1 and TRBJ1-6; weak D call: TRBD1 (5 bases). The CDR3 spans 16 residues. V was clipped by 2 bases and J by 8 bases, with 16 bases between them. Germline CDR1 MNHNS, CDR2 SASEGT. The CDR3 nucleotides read TGTGCCAGCAGTGAAAAAGCAGGGTACCGGGATTCACCCCTCCACTTT. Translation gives CASSEKAGYRDSPLHF.

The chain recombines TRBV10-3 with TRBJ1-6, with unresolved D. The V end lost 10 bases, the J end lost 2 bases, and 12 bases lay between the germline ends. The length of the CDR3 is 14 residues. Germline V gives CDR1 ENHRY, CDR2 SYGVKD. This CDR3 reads CASTWSAYNSPLHF. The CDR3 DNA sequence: TGTGCCAGCACCTGGTCGGCCTATAATTCACCCCTCCACTTT.

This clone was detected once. The CDR3 region has the DNA TGTGCCAGCAGTGAAGCGGTGCGGTGGACAGTTACTAATGAAAAACTGTTTTTT. Protein: CASSEAVRWTVTNEKLFF. The rearrangement joins TRBV6-1 to TRBJ1-4, with D tentatively TRBD1 (6 bases). The V and J ends lost 0 bases and 2 bases respectively, with 16 bases between them. CDR1 is MNHNS, CDR2 SASEGT, per germline. This CDR3 is 18 amino acids long.

Written as DNA, the CDR3 is TGCGCCAGCAGGGATGGACAGACTCCAGAAGCTTTCTTT. Translating gives CASRDGQTPEAFF. The rearrangement joins TRBV5-1 to TRBJ1-1; the D gene is possibly TRBD1 (6 bases). The CDR3 length is 13 residues. V was cut by 5 bases and J by 8 bases, with 16 bases left in between. The germline CDR1 and CDR2 sequences are SGHRS and YFSETQ.

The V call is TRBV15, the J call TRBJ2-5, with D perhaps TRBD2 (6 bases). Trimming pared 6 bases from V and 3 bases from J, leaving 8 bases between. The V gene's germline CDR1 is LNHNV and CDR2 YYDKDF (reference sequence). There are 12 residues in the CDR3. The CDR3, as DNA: TGTGCCACCAGAGGAGGGGAAGAGACCCAGTACTTC. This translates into CATRGGEETQYF.

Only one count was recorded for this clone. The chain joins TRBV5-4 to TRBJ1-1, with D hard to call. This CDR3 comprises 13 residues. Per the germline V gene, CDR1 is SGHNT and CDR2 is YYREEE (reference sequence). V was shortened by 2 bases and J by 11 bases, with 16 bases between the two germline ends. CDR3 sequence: CASSLSVKQKAFF. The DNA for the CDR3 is TGTGCCAGCAGCTTATCGGTGAAGCAAAAGGCTTTCTTT. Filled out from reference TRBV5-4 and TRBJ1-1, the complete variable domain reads ETGVTQSPTHLIKTRGQQVTLRCSSQSGHNTVSWYQQALGQGPQFIFQYYREEENGRGNFPPRFSGLQFPNYSSELNVNALELDDSALYLCASSLSVKQKAFFGQGTRLTVV.

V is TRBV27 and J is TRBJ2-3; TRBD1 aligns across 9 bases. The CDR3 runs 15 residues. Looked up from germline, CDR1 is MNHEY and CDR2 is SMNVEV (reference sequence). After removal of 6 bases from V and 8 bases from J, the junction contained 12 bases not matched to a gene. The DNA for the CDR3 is TGTGCCAGCAGCTTAGTGGGACAGGGTGCAACTACGCAGTATTTT. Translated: CASSLVGQGATTQYF.

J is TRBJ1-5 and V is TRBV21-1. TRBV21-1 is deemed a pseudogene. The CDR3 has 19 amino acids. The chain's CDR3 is CASSRDFLYRAFGRQPQHF. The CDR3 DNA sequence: TGTGCCAGCAGCCGCGATTTTCTCTACAGGGCGTTCGGGAGGCAGCCCCAGCATTTT.

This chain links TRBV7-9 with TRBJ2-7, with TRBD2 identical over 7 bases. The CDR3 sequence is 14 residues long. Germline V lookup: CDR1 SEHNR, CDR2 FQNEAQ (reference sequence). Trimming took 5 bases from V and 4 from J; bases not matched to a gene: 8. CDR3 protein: CASSSSSGVYEQYF. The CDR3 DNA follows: TGTGCCAGCAGCAGTTCTAGCGGAGTTTACGAGCAGTACTTC.

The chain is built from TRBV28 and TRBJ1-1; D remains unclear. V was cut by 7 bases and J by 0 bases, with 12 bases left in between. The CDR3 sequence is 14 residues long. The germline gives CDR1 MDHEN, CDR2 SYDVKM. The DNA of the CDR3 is TGTGCCAGCACAAACCCCGACTTGAACACTGAAGCTTTCTTT. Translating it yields CASTNPDLNTEAFF.

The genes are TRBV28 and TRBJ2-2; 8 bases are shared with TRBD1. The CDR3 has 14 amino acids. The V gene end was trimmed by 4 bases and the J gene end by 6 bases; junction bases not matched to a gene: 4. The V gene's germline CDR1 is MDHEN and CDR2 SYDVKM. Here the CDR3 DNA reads TGTGCCAGCAGTTCCCTCAGGGGGCCCGGGGAGCTGTTTTTT. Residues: CASSSLRGPGELFF.

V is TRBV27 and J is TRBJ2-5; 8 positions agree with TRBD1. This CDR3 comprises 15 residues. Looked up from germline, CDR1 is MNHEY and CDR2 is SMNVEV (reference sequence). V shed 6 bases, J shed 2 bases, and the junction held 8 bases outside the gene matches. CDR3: CASSQDRAPQETQYF. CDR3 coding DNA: TGTGCCAGCAGCCAGGACAGGGCACCGCAAGAGACCCAGTACTTC.

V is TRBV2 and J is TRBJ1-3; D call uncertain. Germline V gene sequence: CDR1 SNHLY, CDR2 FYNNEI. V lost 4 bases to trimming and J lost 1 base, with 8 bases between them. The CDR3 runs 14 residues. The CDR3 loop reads CASSGRESGNTIYF. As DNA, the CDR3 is TGTGCCAGCAGTGGCCGGGAATCTGGAAACACCATATATTTT.

The CDR3, as DNA: TGTGCCAGCAGCCAGCAGACAGCCCCCTACAATGAGCAGTTCTTC. Translating it yields CASSQQTAPYNEQFF. This chain connects TRBV6-4 to TRBJ2-1; a possible D gene is TRBD1 (5 bases). In germline, CDR1 is MRHNA, CDR2 SNTAGT. The CDR3 contains 15 residues. Trimming stripped 6 bases from V and 2 bases from J, with 14 bases between.

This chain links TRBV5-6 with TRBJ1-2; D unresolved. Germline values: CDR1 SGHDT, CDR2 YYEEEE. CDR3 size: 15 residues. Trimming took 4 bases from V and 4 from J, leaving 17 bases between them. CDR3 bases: TGTGCCAGCAGCCCCCAAGCTCCGAACTTCTATGGCTACACCTTC. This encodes CASSPQAPNFYGYTF.

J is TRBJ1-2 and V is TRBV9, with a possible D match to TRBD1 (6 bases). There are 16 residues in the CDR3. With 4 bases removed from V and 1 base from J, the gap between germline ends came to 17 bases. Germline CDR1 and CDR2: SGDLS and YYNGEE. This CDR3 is CASSPRGAGDNYGYTF. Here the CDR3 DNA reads TGTGCCAGCAGCCCCCGGGGGGCAGGGGATAACTATGGCTACACCTTC. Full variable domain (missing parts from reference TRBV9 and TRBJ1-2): DSGVTQTPKHLITATGQRVTLRCSPRSGDLSVYWYQQSLDQGLQFLIQYYNGEERAKGNILERFSAQQFPDLHSELNLSSLELGDSALYFCASSPRGAGDNYGYTFGSGTRLTVV.

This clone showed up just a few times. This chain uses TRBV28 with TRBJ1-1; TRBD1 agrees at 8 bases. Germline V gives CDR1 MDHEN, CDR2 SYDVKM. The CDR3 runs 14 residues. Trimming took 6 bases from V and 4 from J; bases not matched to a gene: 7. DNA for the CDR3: TGTGCCAGCAGCCCGACAGGGGTGGGCACTGAAGCTTTCTTT. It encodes CASSPTGVGTEAFF.

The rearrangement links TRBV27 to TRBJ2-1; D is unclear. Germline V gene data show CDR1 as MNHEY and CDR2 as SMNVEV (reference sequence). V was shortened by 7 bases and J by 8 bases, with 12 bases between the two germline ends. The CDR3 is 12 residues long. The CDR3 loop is CASMGFVDEQFF. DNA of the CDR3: TGTGCCAGCATGGGCTTCGTGGATGAGCAGTTCTTC.

The CDR3 reads CASSQSGTLGHQPQHF. The CDR3 DNA reads TGCGCCAGCAGTCAATCAGGGACATTGGGCCATCAGCCCCAGCATTTT. The chain combines TRBV23-1 with TRBJ1-5; D might be TRBD1 (6 bases). TRBV23-1 counts as an open reading frame of uncertain function. The length of the CDR3 is 16 residues. V lost 0 bases, J lost 5 bases, and 14 bases lay in between.

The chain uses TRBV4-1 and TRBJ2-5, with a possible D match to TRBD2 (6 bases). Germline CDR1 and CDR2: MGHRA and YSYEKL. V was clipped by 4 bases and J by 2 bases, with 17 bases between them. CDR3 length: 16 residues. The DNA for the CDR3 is TGCGCCAGCAGCCCCACAGAGGCGGGAAGTCAAGAGACCCAGTACTTC. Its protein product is CASSPTEAGSQETQYF.

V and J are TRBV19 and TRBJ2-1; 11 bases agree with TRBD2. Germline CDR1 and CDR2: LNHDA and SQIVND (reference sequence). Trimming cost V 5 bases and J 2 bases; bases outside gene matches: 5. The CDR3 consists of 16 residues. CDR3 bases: TGTGCCAGTAGTGTCCTAGCGGGGGGTCCCTACAATGAGCAGTTCTTC. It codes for CASSVLAGGPYNEQFF.

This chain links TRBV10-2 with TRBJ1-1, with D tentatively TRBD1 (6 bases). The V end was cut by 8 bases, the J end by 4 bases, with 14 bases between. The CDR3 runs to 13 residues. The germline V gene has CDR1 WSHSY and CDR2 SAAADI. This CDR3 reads CASARGVGTEAFF. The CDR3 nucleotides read TGCGCCAGCGCCAGGGGTGTTGGCACTGAAGCTTTCTTT.

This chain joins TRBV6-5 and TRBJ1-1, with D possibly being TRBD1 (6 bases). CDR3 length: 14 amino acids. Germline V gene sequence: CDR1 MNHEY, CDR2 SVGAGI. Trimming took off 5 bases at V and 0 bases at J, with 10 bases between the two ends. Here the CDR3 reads CASSLNRVNTEAFF. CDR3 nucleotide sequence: TGTGCCAGCAGTCTAAACAGGGTGAACACTGAAGCTTTCTTT.